This paragraph reports one T cell receptor beta chain. What it binds is not known. Per germline, CDR1 MGHDK and CDR2 SYGVNS. The V and J ends lost 7 bases and 4 bases respectively, with 10 bases between them. The CDR3 has 12 residues. The entry originates in a study of cytomegalovirus exposure and HLA in healthy donors. The PCR employed 60 Vbeta primers together with 13 Jbeta primers. The method was immunoSEQ multiplex PCR; TCRdb's version includes in-frame clones alone and lacks a portion of them. The data hold roughly 170,000 clones, with roughly 78% observed a single time. Regarding the study as a whole: Reports described diagnosis of cytomegalovirus status by the classifier as highly specific and sensitive.

This TCR derives from a woman between 45 and 65 years old in good health and CMV-seropositive. Sequenced input: PBMCs. The chain employs TRBV25-1 and TRBJ1-1; D is ambiguous. CDR3 sequence: CASMSGSTEAFF. In DNA form, the CDR3 reads TGTGCCAGCATGTCAGGAAGCACTGAAGCTTTCTTT.